Each of the 8 T cell receptor beta chains below was sequenced from the same sample in a study of blood T cell repertoires in COVID-19 (TCRdb year 2020). Receptor amplification or capture employed the immunoSEQ multiplex PCR assay. TCRdb carries this immuneACCESS record with in-frame sequences only. Its versions omit some clonotypes, under half of them owing to an unresolved V gene in the studies checked, with the rest unexplained. The sample profile shows 150,000 to 200,000 clones; more than 75% of them were found once. The top ten hold approximately 6% of the sample. The sequencing sample was made of PBMCs or T cells enriched from blood (not recorded which). Receptors were obtained from a man in his forties who had recovered from COVID-19.

This clone appeared a single time. CDR3: CAPRGYGYTF. For the CDR3, the DNA is TGTGCCCCGAGAGGCTATGGCTACACCTTC. The chain is built from TRBV24-1 and TRBJ1-2; no reliable D call. Germline V gives CDR1 KGHDR, CDR2 SFDVKD. The CDR3 contains 10 residues. Trimming left V 12 bases short and J 4 bases short, with 8 bases between.

The genes are TRBV20-1 and TRBJ2-7; D is uncertain. The V end was cut by 3 bases, the J end by 1 base, with 4 bases between. This CDR3 contains 11 residues. Germline CDR1 is DFQATT and CDR2 is SNEGSKA (reference sequence). Here the CDR3 DNA reads TGCAGTGCTAGGGCTTCCTACGAGCAGTACTTC. Amino acid sequence: CSARASYEQYF.

The chain is built from TRBV19 and TRBJ2-5; 12 bases match TRBD2. There are 15 residues in the CDR3. The V and J ends lost 3 bases and 5 bases, in that order; junction bases with no gene match: 4. The V gene's germline CDR1 is LNHDA and CDR2 SQIVND (reference sequence). The CDR3 coding sequence is TGTGCCAGTAGTATTTCCCTAGCGGGGGGGGAGACCCAGTACTTC. Its translation: CASSISLAGGETQYF. Variable domain in full (rest from reference TRBV19 and TRBJ2-5): DGGITQSPKYLFRKEGQNVTLSCEQNLNHDAMYWYRQDPGQGLRLIYYSQIVNDFQKGDIAEGYSVSREKKESFPLTVTSAQKNPTAFYLCASSISLAGGETQYFGPGTRLLVL.

This clone was counted between two and nine times. This rearrangement joins TRBV5-1 to TRBJ2-4; 7 bases line up with TRBD1. The CDR3 runs to 14 residues. Germline assignment: CDR1 SGHRS and CDR2 YFSETQ. Germline trimming cut 7 bases from V and 1 base from J; bases unmatched to any gene: 5. CDR3 nucleotides: TGCGCCAGCGGGGACAGTTTTGCCAAAAACATTCAGTACTTC. Protein sequence: CASGDSFAKNIQYF.

This sequence joins TRBV30 and TRBJ2-1, with 16 positions matching TRBD2. This CDR3 is 17 amino acids long. The trim removed 5 bases at V and 2 bases at J, leaving 6 bases unmatched. Per the germline V gene, CDR1 is GTSNPN and CDR2 is SVGIG (reference sequence). In nucleotides, the CDR3 is TGTGCCTGGGCCGGGACTAGCGGGGGGGTGGCCTACAATGAGCAGTTCTTC. Translation: CAWAGTSGGVAYNEQFF.

The J gene is TRBJ2-5, the V gene TRBV7-9; D perhaps matches TRBD2 (6 bases). This CDR3 has 15 amino acids. V was trimmed by 3 bases and J by 5 bases, leaving 16 bases between them. Germline V gene lookup returns CDR1 SEHNR and CDR2 FQNEAQ (reference sequence). CDR3 nucleotides: TGTGCCAGCAGCTTCGGGACTCCGGCGGGGGAGACCCAGTACTTC. It codes for CASSFGTPAGETQYF. Based on the CDR3 plus reference TRBV7-9 and TRBJ2-5, the full variable domain is DTGVSQNPRHKITKRGQNVTFRCDPISEHNRLYWYRQTLGQGPEFLTYFQNEAQLEKSRLLSDRFSAERPKGSFSTLEIQRTEQGDSAMYLCASSFGTPAGETQYFGPGTRLLVL.

The genes are TRBV28 and TRBJ2-7, with a weak D call TRBD2 (5 bases). The germline V and J ends were trimmed by 7 bases and 6 bases, with 10 bases remaining between them. Germline lookup yields CDR1 MDHEN and CDR2 SYDVKM. This CDR3 has 11 residues. The CDR3 region is CASKRIGEQYF. The DNA of the CDR3 is TGTGCCAGCAAGCGGATAGGCGAGCAGTACTTC.

The J gene is TRBJ2-7, the V gene TRBV6-5; tentatively, D is TRBD2 (5 bases). The germline CDR1 and CDR2 sequences are MNHEY and SVGAGI. The CDR3 sequence is 12 residues long. V was shortened by 8 bases and J by 0 bases, with 8 bases between the two germline ends. The CDR3 DNA reads as TGTGCCAGCGCGGGCCTCTCCTACGAGCAGTACTTC. This gives the protein CASAGLSYEQYF.